This T cell receptor beta chain was obtained from a study of cytomegalovirus exposure and HLA in healthy donors. Whole-study findings and limits: Researchers reportedly found TCR beta sequences accurately predicted most subjects' HLA-A and HLA-B alleles.

Both 60 Vbeta primers and 13 Jbeta primers went into the PCR. Method: immunoSEQ multiplex PCR; TCRdb's copy keeps in-frame clones and lacks some. Of 150,000 to 200,000 clones listed, 65% to 80% are singletons. As regards this clone: Its specificity is unknown.

CDR1 SGDLS and CDR2 YYNGEE come from the germline V gene. CDR3 size: 15 residues. The ends were cut back, 4 bases at V and 4 bases at J, with 17 bases in the middle. The chain combines TRBV9 with TRBJ1-1; a weak D match, TRBD1 (5 bases). This clonotype originated in a woman aged 45 to 65 in good health and CMV-seropositive. Sequenced: PBMCs. CDR3: CASSPLGRGGTEAFF. CDR3 DNA sequence: TGTGCCAGCAGCCCTCTAGGAAGGGGAGGCACTGAAGCTTTCTTT.